The 13 T cell receptor beta chains listed next were all sequenced from one sample in a study of human T cells and chemical hapten exposure. Unfractionated whole blood yielded total RNA. Via MiXCR, TCRdb re-called the 5' RACE reads, giving one row per CDR3 protein. The sample has under 150,000 distinct CDR3 sequences, roughly 19% seen once. The source is a human donor in good health.

The rearrangement joins TRBV20-1 to TRBJ1-1, with D maybe TRBD1 (5 bases). Trimming cost V 0 bases and J 5 bases, with 16 bases left between them. This CDR3 contains 15 residues. Looked up from germline, CDR1 is DFQATT and CDR2 is SNEGSKA (reference sequence). The CDR3 spells CSARDVGPIGTEAFF. CDR3 bases: TGCAGTGCTAGAGACGTGGGACCGATTGGGACTGAAGCTTTCTTT.

This clonotype has a handful of counts. V and J are TRBV6-2 or TRBV6-3 and TRBJ2-1; tentatively, D is TRBD1 or TRBD2 (5 bases each). This CDR3 is 14 amino acids long. Trimming cost V 8 bases and J 0 bases, with 11 bases left between them. The germline gives CDR1 MNHEY, CDR2 SVGEGT. The chain's CDR3 is CASGGFSSYNEQFF. The CDR3 nucleotides read TGTGCCAGCGGGGGATTTAGCTCCTACAATGAGCAGTTCTTC.

As for this clonotype: Being one base from a much bigger clone, this may be a read error. The chain employs TRBV11-2 and TRBJ1-4, with TRBD1 matching 7 bases. CDR3 length: 18 amino acids. Per the germline V gene, CDR1 is SGHAT and CDR2 is FQNNGV. CDR3 DNA sequence: TGTGTCAGCAGCTTGTCCCGAAGGGGGCGCGAGAATAATGAAAAACTGTTTTTT. It yields the protein CVSSLSRRGRENNEKLFF.

This clonotype was counted ten times or more. This chain connects TRBV5-1 to TRBJ2-3; 8 bases match TRBD2. This CDR3 is 16 amino acids long. J was trimmed by 0 bases and V by 5 bases; bases with no gene match: 8. Germline V gene sequence: CDR1 SGHRS, CDR2 YFSETQ. The CDR3 bases are TGCGCCAGCAGTGGATGGCTAGCGGGCAGCACAGATACGCAGTATTTT. As protein: CASSGWLAGSTDTQYF.

This clonotype was seen a few times. The CDR3 nucleotides read TGTGCCATCGGGGGGCAGAACACTGAAGCTTTCTTT. Encoded protein: CAIGGQNTEAFF. This chain links TRBV10-3 with TRBJ1-1; tentatively, D is TRBD1 (6 bases). The CDR3 contains 12 residues. Germline values: CDR1 ENHRY, CDR2 SYGVKD. Between the trimmed V and J ends, which lost 8 bases and 1 base, there was a span of 8 bases.

This clonotype was seen a few times. The rearrangement uses TRBV14 and TRBJ2-3; 7 bases agree with TRBD2. Trimming took 1 base from V and 5 from J; bases not matched to a gene: 15. This CDR3 region has 18 residues. Looked up from germline, CDR1 is SGHDN and CDR2 is FVKESK. The CDR3 protein is CASSQVLAGLPRLDTQYF. Here the CDR3 DNA reads TGTGCCAGCAGCCAAGTTTTAGCGGGCCTCCCCCGTCTAGATACGCAGTATTTT. The variable domain in full, completed from reference TRBV14 and TRBJ2-3, reads EAGVTQFPSHSVIEKGQTVTLRCDPISGHDNLYWYRRVMGKEIKFLLHFVKESKQDESGMPNNRFLAERTGGTYSTLKVQPAELEDSGVYFCASSQVLAGLPRLDTQYFGPGTRLTVL.

This clonotype turned up a few times. The CDR3: CASSLSGPPYEQYF. The CDR3 nucleotides read TGTGCCAGCAGTTTATCCGGTCCTCCCTACGAGCAGTACTTC. The V gene is TRBV28, the J gene TRBJ2-7; unclear D gene. V gave up 1 base and J gave up 2 bases, with 9 bases separating them. From germline, CDR1 is MDHEN and CDR2 SYDVKM. This CDR3 has 14 residues.

V usage is TRBV5-1 and J usage is TRBJ2-1; 8 bases agree with TRBD2. Unmatched junction bases numbered 5, after V lost 0 bases and J lost 6 bases. Germline lookup yields CDR1 SGHRS and CDR2 YFSETQ. The CDR3 is made up of 15 amino acids. CDR3 bases: TGCGCCAGCAGCTTGGGGGTAGCGGGATCCAATGAGCAGTTCTTC. Translation: CASSLGVAGSNEQFF.

A few counts support this clonotype. The V gene is TRBV4-1, the J gene TRBJ2-5, with D perhaps TRBD2 (6 bases). This CDR3 contains 17 residues. Deletions cut 2 bases from V and 3 bases from J, with 19 bases between. CDR1 MGHRA and CDR2 YSYEKL come from the germline V gene. CDR3 amino acids: CASSQTKSGTHKETQYF. CDR3 sequence (DNA): TGCGCCAGCAGCCAAACTAAGTCCGGGACTCATAAAGAGACCCAGTACTTC.

This sequence joins TRBV19 and TRBJ1-5, with D tentatively TRBD1 (6 bases). Deletions cut 3 bases from V and 6 bases from J, with 15 bases between. This CDR3 comprises 15 residues. Germline CDR1 is LNHDA and CDR2 is SQIVND (reference sequence). The CDR3 sequence: CASSMSAGAAQPQHF. The CDR3 nucleotides are TGTGCCAGTAGTATGAGCGCGGGGGCAGCTCAGCCCCAGCATTTT.

The chain is built from TRBV5-6 and TRBJ2-6; TRBD1 or TRBD2 may be the D gene (6 bases each). Germline V gene sequence: CDR1 SGHDT, CDR2 YYEEEE. The CDR3 totals 16 residues. V shed 4 bases and J shed 0 bases, with 11 bases lying between them. Here the CDR3 DNA reads TGTGCCAGCAGCCCGGGGGCCCTCTCTGGGGCCAACGTCCTGACTTTC. It yields the protein CASSPGALSGANVLTF.

There are a few counts of this clonotype. V gene TRBV5-4 combines with J gene TRBJ2-2; 10 bases align to TRBD2. The CDR3 contains 13 residues. Germline CDR1 and CDR2: SGHNT and YYREEE (reference sequence). The CDR3 nucleotides read TGTGCAAGCGGGAGGGCGAACACCGGGGAGCTGTTTTTT. This gives the protein CASGRANTGELFF.

This clonotype was counted ten times or more. The chain employs TRBV28 and TRBJ2-7, with TRBD1 as a possible D gene (6 bases). The CDR3 sequence is 12 residues long. The germline V gene encodes CDR1 MDHEN and CDR2 SYDVKM. The V gene lost 6 bases and the J gene lost 9 bases, with 15 bases spanning the gap. This chain's CDR3 is CASSTGITRQYF. DNA for the CDR3: TGTGCCAGCAGCACAGGGATTACGAGGCAGTACTTC.